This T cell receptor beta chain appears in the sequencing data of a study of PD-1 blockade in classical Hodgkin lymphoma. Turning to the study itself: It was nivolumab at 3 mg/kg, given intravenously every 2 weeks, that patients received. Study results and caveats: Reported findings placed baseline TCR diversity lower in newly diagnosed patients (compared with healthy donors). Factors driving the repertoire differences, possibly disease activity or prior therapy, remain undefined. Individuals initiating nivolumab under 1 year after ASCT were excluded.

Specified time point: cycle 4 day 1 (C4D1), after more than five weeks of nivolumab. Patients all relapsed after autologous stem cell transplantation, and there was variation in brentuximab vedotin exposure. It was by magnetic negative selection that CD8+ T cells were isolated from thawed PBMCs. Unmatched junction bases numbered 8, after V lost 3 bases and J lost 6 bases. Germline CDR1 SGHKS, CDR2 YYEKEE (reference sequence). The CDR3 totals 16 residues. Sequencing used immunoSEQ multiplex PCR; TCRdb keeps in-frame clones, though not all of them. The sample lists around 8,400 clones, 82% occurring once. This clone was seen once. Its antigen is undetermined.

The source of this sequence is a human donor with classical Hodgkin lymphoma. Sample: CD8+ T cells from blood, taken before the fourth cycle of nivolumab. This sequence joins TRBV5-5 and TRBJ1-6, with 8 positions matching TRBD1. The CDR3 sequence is CASSSEPGQANSPLHF. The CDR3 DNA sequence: TGTGCCAGCAGCTCCGAACCGGGACAGGCTAATTCACCCCTCCACTTT. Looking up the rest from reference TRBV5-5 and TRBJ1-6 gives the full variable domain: DAGVTQSPTHLIKTRGQQVTLRCSPISGHKSVSWYQQVLGQGPQFIFQYYEKEERGRGNFPDRFSARQFPNYSSELNVNALLLGDSALYLCASSSEPGQANSPLHFGNGTRLTVT.